The 25 T cell receptor beta chains below were found in one sample sequenced in a study of siplizumab effects on memory and regulatory T cells. Assay used: immunoSEQ multiplex PCR; TCRdb lists only in-frame clones, some missing. The sample has more than 60,000 clones; 90% to 97% are singletons. The specimen was naive CD8+ T cells sorted from blood. Receptors were obtained from a human donor in good health.

The chain links TRBV5-1 to TRBJ2-6; 9 bases align to TRBD1. Germline CDR1 SGHRS, CDR2 YFSETQ. The CDR3 covers 18 residues. Unmatched junction bases numbered 9, after V lost 1 base and J lost 4 bases. The CDR3 DNA sequence: TGCGCCAGCAGCTTGTCCGGGACAGGGAGGACCGGGGCCAACGTCCTGACTTTC. Its protein is CASSLSGTGRTGANVLTF.

The chain uses TRBV7-9 and TRBJ2-3, with D maybe TRBD2 (6 bases). The ends were cut back, 10 bases at V and 2 bases at J, with 19 bases in the middle. CDR1 is SEHNR and CDR2 is FQNEAQ in the germline V gene (reference sequence). CDR3 length equals 15 residues. CDR3 DNA sequence: TGTGCCACAGTAATAGCGGAATTATCCACAGATACGCAGTATTTT. Translated: CATVIAELSTDTQYF.

As concerns this clone: Because the CDR3's place on the DNA is in doubt, the DNA is left out and the CDR3 is given as listed by TCRdb. The chain employs TRBV5-1 and TRBJ2-7. Germline CDR1 and CDR2: SGHRS and YFSETQ. The CDR3 sequence runs 13 residues, both termini included. CDR3 protein: CASSFGPGYEQYF.

This clone appeared once. This chain uses TRBV21-1 with TRBJ1-1; the table names TRBD1, a call not compared with the DNA. TRBV21-1 is a pseudogene. The CDR3 loop spans 16 amino acids. CDR3 residues: CASSKAGTGVRTEAFF. The CDR3 region has the DNA TGTGCCAGCAGCAAAGCGGGGACAGGGGTTAGAACTGAAGCTTTCTTT.

On this clone itself: At one end the junction does not follow the germline gene, possibly because of a read error. This sequence joins TRBV11-1 and TRBJ2-7; D call uncertain. The germline gives CDR1 SGHAT, CDR2 FQDESV (reference sequence). This CDR3 is 13 amino acids long. CDR3 amino acids: CASSLMGSNEQHF. In DNA, the CDR3 is TGTGCCAGCAGCTTAATGGGAAGCAACGAGCAGCACTTC.

This clone showed up just once. The genes are TRBV27 and TRBJ2-7; TRBD2 aligns across 10 bases. J gave up 3 bases and V 8 bases, and 4 bases lay outside the gene matches. In germline, CDR1 is MNHEY, CDR2 SMNVEV (reference sequence). The CDR3 has 13 amino acids. The CDR3 DNA is TGTGCCAGCGGTCGGACTAGCGGCTACGAGCAGTACTTC. It yields the protein CASGRTSGYEQYF.

J is TRBJ1-2 and V is TRBV19; D is possibly TRBD1 (6 bases). The CDR3 totals 15 residues. Per germline, CDR1 LNHDA and CDR2 SQIVND (reference sequence). The ends were cut back, 3 bases at V and 6 bases at J, with 17 bases in the middle. In nucleotides, the CDR3 is TGTGCCAGTAGTATGGGGGCAGACGGGGTACATGGCTACACCTTC. This codes for CASSMGADGVHGYTF.

The chain combines TRBV25-1 with TRBJ1-3; D unresolved. The germline V gene encodes CDR1 MGHDK and CDR2 SYGVNS. The V and J ends lost 3 bases and 0 bases respectively, with 6 bases between them. The CDR3 is made up of 14 amino acids. CDR3 residues: CASSDQASGNTIYF. The DNA of the CDR3 is TGTGCCAGCAGTGATCAAGCCTCTGGAAACACCATATATTTT.

This chain connects TRBV6-6 to TRBJ2-1; D is undetermined. CDR3 size: 13 residues. From germline, CDR1 is MNHNY and CDR2 SVGAGI (reference sequence). V lost 2 bases, J lost 7 bases, and 9 bases lay in between. DNA for the CDR3: TGTGCCAGCAGTTACGCCCGGTGGAATGAGCAGTTCTTC. This sequence encodes CASSYARWNEQFF.

The chain joins TRBV5-6 to TRBJ1-5, with a possible D match to TRBD1 (5 bases). Germline V gene data show CDR1 as SGHDT and CDR2 as YYEEEE. This CDR3 spans 14 amino acids. Trimming removed 4 bases at V and 7 bases at J, with 15 bases between. CDR3: CASSPGQGVQPQHF. CDR3 DNA sequence: TGTGCCAGCAGCCCGGGGCAGGGTGTGCAGCCCCAGCATTTT.

In nucleotides, the CDR3 is TGTGCCAGCAGTTTGTTAGGGGGGACCCCAAACCCCTATGGCGGTTACACCTTC. Translated: CASSLLGGTPNPYGGYTF. The rearrangement joins TRBV27 to TRBJ1-2; D perhaps matches TRBD1 (6 bases). CDR3 length: 18 amino acids. The germline V gene has CDR1 MNHEY and CDR2 SMNVEV (reference sequence). Trimming shortened V by 3 bases and J by 11 bases, and 31 bases separated the two germline ends.

The chain has TRBV11-2 and TRBJ2-5; D may match TRBD1 or TRBD2 (5 bases each). Trimming left V 2 bases short and J 5 bases short, with 15 bases between. Germline V CDR1 and CDR2: SGHAT, FQNNGV. The CDR3 has 15 amino acids. DNA for the CDR3: TGTGCCAGCAGCTTATCCCGGGGCCCGACGGAGACCCAGTACTTC. Protein product: CASSLSRGPTETQYF.

This chain links TRBV9 with TRBJ2-3; D perhaps matches TRBD2 (7 bases). The CDR3 is made up of 16 amino acids. The ends were cut back, 2 bases at V and 3 bases at J, with 16 bases in the middle. From germline, CDR1 is SGDLS and CDR2 YYNGEE. CDR3 DNA sequence: TGTGCCAGCAGCGTTTTTCTGGCGGGGGCTACAGATACGCAGTATTTT. Translation gives CASSVFLAGATDTQYF.

The V gene is TRBV19, the J gene TRBJ2-1; D gene ambiguous. The CDR3 spans 14 residues. The V end was cut by 2 bases, the J end by 5 bases, with 10 bases between. Germline V gene sequence: CDR1 LNHDA, CDR2 SQIVND (reference sequence). The chain's CDR3 is CASSIPQANNEQFF. In nucleotides, the CDR3 is TGTGCCAGTAGTATACCCCAGGCCAACAATGAGCAGTTCTTC.

The rearrangement joins TRBV6-4 to TRBJ2-3, with 12 bases that match TRBD2. The CDR3 has 16 amino acids. Trimming cost V 2 bases and J 5 bases; bases outside gene matches: 5. Germline assignment: CDR1 MRHNA and CDR2 SNTAGT. CDR3 nucleotides: TGTGCCAGCAGTGACGGCCTAGCGGGGGGGAAAGATACGCAGTATTTT. It specifies CASSDGLAGGKDTQYF.

V and J are TRBV11-3 and TRBJ2-3; D gene ambiguous. Looked up from germline, CDR1 is SGHNT and CDR2 is YENEEA. The CDR3 covers 14 residues. Deletions cut 4 bases from V and 0 bases from J, with 8 bases between. CDR3 sequence: CASSSPGSTDTQYF. The CDR3 DNA reads TGTGCCAGCAGCTCGCCCGGAAGCACAGATACGCAGTATTTT.

The chain is built from TRBV9 and TRBJ2-3; no clear D gene. Between the trimmed V and J ends, which lost 3 bases and 6 bases, there was a span of 11 bases. This CDR3 has 13 amino acids. Germline V lookup: CDR1 SGDLS, CDR2 YYNGEE. The chain's CDR3 is CASSALIGDTQYF. The CDR3 bases are TGTGCCAGCAGCGCCCTAATCGGGGATACGCAGTATTTT.

The CDR3 coding sequence is TGTGCCAGCAGCGCCGGACAGGGGGGGCAGCCCCAGCATTTT. As protein: CASSAGQGGQPQHF. The chain employs TRBV9 and TRBJ1-5, with 10 nucleotides matching TRBD1. V lost 3 bases to trimming and J lost 7 bases; unmatched junction nucleotides: 4. This CDR3 comprises 14 residues. CDR1 SGDLS and CDR2 YYNGEE come from the germline V gene.

The CDR3 here is CASSLELAGGLRETQYF. The DNA of the CDR3 is TGTGCCAGCAGTTTAGAACTAGCGGGGGGCTTGCGGGAGACCCAGTACTTC. This rearrangement joins TRBV28 to TRBJ2-5; 12 nucleotides align to TRBD2. The V gene's germline CDR1 is MDHEN and CDR2 SYDVKM. The CDR3 covers 17 residues. With 2 bases clipped from V and 5 bases from J, the junction kept 9 bases outside the gene matches. The full variable domain, in which reference TRBV28 and TRBJ2-5 provide the parts outside the CDR3, is DVKVTQSSRYLVKRTGEKVFLECVQDMDHENMFWYRQDPGLGLRLIYFSYDVKMKEKGDIPEGYSVSREKKERFSLILESASTNQTSMYLCASSLELAGGLRETQYFGPGTRLLVL.

This sequence joins TRBV29-1 and TRBJ2-7; 10 bases map to TRBD1. The CDR3 runs 15 residues. Germline V gene data show CDR1 as SQVTM and CDR2 as ANQGSEA. V was clipped by 4 bases and J by 4 bases; unmatched bases: 10. The CDR3 here is CSVVYRDRGGYEQYF. CDR3 sequence (DNA): TGCAGCGTTGTATATAGGGACAGGGGAGGGTACGAGCAGTACTTC.

This clone was recorded only once. V and J are TRBV5-1 and TRBJ2-1; TRBD1 matches at 8 bases. With 2 bases clipped from V and 4 bases from J, the junction kept 5 bases outside the gene matches. The CDR3 loop spans 15 amino acids. CDR1 is SGHRS and CDR2 is YFSETQ in the germline V gene. CDR3 residues: CASSLTTGEYNEQFF. In DNA, the CDR3 is TGCGCCAGCAGCTTAACGACAGGGGAGTACAATGAGCAGTTCTTC.

The V and J genes are TRBV20-1 and TRBJ2-1; perhaps TRBD1 as D (5 bases). The CDR3 is 11 residues long. The V gene lost 8 bases and the J gene lost 10 bases, with 15 bases spanning the gap. Germline V gives CDR1 DFQATT, CDR2 SNEGSKA (reference sequence). CDR3: CSPGRAGEQFF. The CDR3, as DNA: TGCAGTCCCGGCAGGGCCGGCGAGCAGTTCTTC.

V is TRBV10-2 and J is TRBJ1-4; weak D call: TRBD1 (5 bases). V was clipped by 7 bases and J by 7 bases, with 13 bases between them. The CDR3 has 13 residues. CDR1 and CDR2 from the germline V gene are WSHSY and SAAADI. CDR3 DNA sequence: TGCGCCAGCACCGCGGGGGGTATTGAAAAACTGTTTTTT. The encoded protein is CASTAGGIEKLFF.

The V gene is TRBV7-2, the J gene TRBJ1-1; unclear D gene. V was pared by 3 bases and J by 8 bases, with 22 bases between. There are 16 residues in the CDR3. The V gene's germline CDR1 is SGHTA and CDR2 FQGNSA. This chain's CDR3 is CASSFASRGGSPEAFF. CDR3 DNA sequence: TGTGCCAGCAGCTTCGCGTCGCGAGGAGGCTCCCCAGAAGCTTTCTTT.

This sequence joins TRBV4-1 and TRBJ2-7; tentative D call: TRBD1 (6 bases). Germline V gives CDR1 MGHRA, CDR2 YSYEKL. V was shortened by 0 bases and J by 0 bases, with 12 bases between the two germline ends. This CDR3 contains 16 residues. CDR3 residues: CASSQDGTGFSYEQYF. The CDR3 coding sequence is TGCGCCAGCAGCCAAGATGGAACAGGGTTCTCCTACGAGCAGTACTTC.